One sample yielded the 8 T cell receptor beta chains listed below, sequenced in a study of cytomegalovirus exposure and HLA in healthy donors. The PCR had 60 Vbeta and 13 Jbeta primers. Produced via immunoSEQ multiplex PCR; TCRdb's table is partial and in-frame only. The sample holds around 180,000 clones, about four fifths seen once. Sequencing was carried out using PBMCs. The receptors shown here come from a boy between 10 and 17 years old in good health and CMV-seronegative.

The rearrangement links TRBV5-4 to TRBJ2-7; a possible D gene is TRBD1 (5 bases). V was trimmed by 4 bases and J by 4 bases, leaving 9 bases between them. This CDR3 region has 12 residues. Germline assignment: CDR1 SGHNT and CDR2 YYREEE (reference sequence). CDR3 residues: CASSGTGYEQYF. The CDR3 DNA is TGTGCCAGCAGCGGTACAGGTTACGAGCAGTACTTC.

The gene calls are TRBV9 and TRBJ2-7; a weak D match, TRBD2 (5 bases). This CDR3 is 18 amino acids long. Trimming stripped 0 bases from V and 2 bases from J, with 21 bases between. CDR1 SGDLS and CDR2 YYNGEE come from the germline V gene. The CDR3 is CASSVEPLGSGRTYEQYF. CDR3 in DNA: TGTGCCAGCAGCGTAGAACCCCTGGGGAGCGGTCGTACCTACGAGCAGTACTTC. Drawing the rest from reference TRBV9 and TRBJ2-7, the complete variable domain is DSGVTQTPKHLITATGQRVTLRCSPRSGDLSVYWYQQSLDQGLQFLIQYYNGEERAKGNILERFSAQQFPDLHSELNLSSLELGDSALYFCASSVEPLGSGRTYEQYFGPGTRLTVT.

The chain links TRBV7-2 to TRBJ2-5, with D tentatively TRBD1 (6 bases). The V and J ends lost 5 bases and 5 bases respectively, with 21 bases between them. CDR1 is SGHTA, CDR2 FQGNSA, per germline. CDR3 size: 16 residues. Here the CDR3 reads CASSSAPWTVGETQYF. CDR3 nucleotides: TGTGCCAGCAGCAGCGCCCCGTGGACAGTGGGGGAGACCCAGTACTTC.

This clone was picked up a small number of times. The genes are TRBV21-1 and TRBJ1-6; no DNA check was done on the table's D call, TRBD1. TRBV21-1 is described as a pseudogene. This CDR3 contains 12 residues. CDR3 residues: CASPDRNSPLHF. In nucleotides, the CDR3 is TGTGCCAGCCCGGACAGAAATTCACCCCTCCACTTT.

The chain couples TRBV9 to TRBJ1-2; D may be TRBD1 (6 bases). Germline assignment: CDR1 SGDLS and CDR2 YYNGEE. Between the trimmed V and J ends, which lost 3 bases and 4 bases, there was a span of 13 bases. The CDR3 runs 14 residues. For the CDR3, the DNA is TGTGCCAGCAGCGAATACAGGGCCGGCTATGGCTACACCTTC. Its translation is CASSEYRAGYGYTF.

The chain carries TRBV7-2 and TRBJ1-5; TRBD1 matches at 7 bases. CDR3 length: 13 amino acids. Trimming removed 5 bases from V and 6 bases from J; junction bases left unmatched: 4. The germline gives CDR1 SGHTA, CDR2 FQGNSA. CDR3 protein: CASSADRVQPQHF. The DNA of the CDR3 is TGTGCCAGCAGCGCAGACAGGGTTCAGCCCCAGCATTTT.

This sequence joins TRBV4-1 and TRBJ2-3; tentative D call: TRBD1 (6 bases). The CDR3 loop spans 12 amino acids. V lost 1 base, J lost 14 bases, and 13 bases lay in between. Germline V lookup: CDR1 MGHRA, CDR2 YSYEKL. The CDR3: CASSQARGSPYF. The CDR3 bases are TGCGCCAGCAGCCAAGCGAGGGGGTCGCCGTATTTT.

Written as DNA, the CDR3 is TGTGCCAGTAGCCCTGATTCACCCCTCCACTTT. Translated, it gives CASSPDSPLHF. The rearrangement links TRBV19 to TRBJ1-6; D is unresolved. Germline V gene sequence: CDR1 LNHDA, CDR2 SQIVND (reference sequence). The length of the CDR3 is 11 residues. V dropped 6 bases and J dropped 8 bases, with 5 bases sitting between them.